This T cell receptor beta chain comes out of a study of Ad26.COV2.S vaccination and SARS-CoV-2 variants. Sequencing used immunoSEQ multiplex PCR; TCRdb keeps in-frame clones, though not all of them. The sample includes 350,000 to 450,000 clones, around nine tenths of them seen just once. Per germline, CDR1 SGHDT and CDR2 YYEEEE. V dropped 1 base and J dropped 2; count of bases not matched to a gene: 13. The length of the CDR3 is 19 residues. Sample treatment: 19 received Ad26.COV2.S at low or high dose, single or two shots; about five received placebo; per-sample allocation not given. Day 63 after the first vaccine or placebo injection was the time point for sampling. In the vaccine, an Ad26 vector expressed the SARS-CoV-2 spike of the Wuhan strain.

This TCR was recovered from a person between 18 and 59 years old who received the Ad26.COV2.S COVID-19 vaccine or a placebo. This sample comprised peripheral blood, obtained in a trial of Ad26.COV2.S vaccine versus placebo. The chain carries TRBV5-6 and TRBJ2-3, with 10 bases lining up with TRBD2. As DNA, the CDR3 is TGTGCCAGCAGCTTGCCACTAGCGGGACCCCAACCCTTCACAGATACGCAGTATTTT. This gives the protein CASSLPLAGPQPFTDTQYF.